What follows are 11 T cell receptor beta chains derived from one specimen sequenced in a study of cytomegalovirus exposure and HLA in healthy donors. 60 Vbeta and 13 Jbeta primers were used in PCR. Some clones are missing from TCRdb's copy, which holds only in-frame ones; the method was immunoSEQ multiplex PCR. In all, the sample yields about 200,000 clones. Input material: PBMCs. These receptors all stem from a man younger than 45 in good health and CMV-seronegative.

This chain uses TRBV5-1 with TRBJ2-1; the match to TRBD2 covers 10 bases. The trim removed 2 bases at V and 4 bases at J, leaving 3 bases unmatched. CDR3 length: 15 amino acids. Per germline, CDR1 SGHRS and CDR2 YFSETQ. CDR3: CASSFTSGAYNEQFF. The DNA of the CDR3 is TGCGCCAGCAGCTTCACTAGCGGGGCGTACAATGAGCAGTTCTTC.

In nucleotides, the CDR3 is TGTGCCAGCAGCAGGCGGGACCGAGACGAGCAGTACTTC. It encodes CASSRRDRDEQYF. This chain connects TRBV28 to TRBJ2-7; D possibly corresponds to TRBD2 (6 bases). This CDR3 comprises 13 residues. Between the trimmed V and J ends, which lost 6 bases and 5 bases, there was a span of 14 bases. CDR1 MDHEN and CDR2 SYDVKM come from the germline V gene.

This rearrangement joins TRBV27 to TRBJ1-3, with D tentatively TRBD1 (6 bases). Deletions cut 2 bases from V and 0 bases from J, with 14 bases between. Germline-derived CDR1 and CDR2 are MNHEY and SMNVEV (reference sequence). The CDR3 runs to 17 residues. The CDR3 DNA reads TGTGCCAGCAGTTTAGAAGGACAGAGGAGCTCTGGAAACACCATATATTTT. Its protein product is CASSLEGQRSSGNTIYF.

The CDR3 nucleotides are TGTGCCTGGTCCGTCGCAGGGGGTTATGAAGCTTTCTTT. It specifies CAWSVAGGYEAFF. The chain joins TRBV30 to TRBJ1-1, with 7 bases fitting TRBD1. This CDR3 spans 13 amino acids. V lost 5 bases and J lost 7; bases outside the gene matches: 10. The germline CDR1 and CDR2 sequences are GTSNPN and SVGIG (reference sequence).

The rearrangement uses TRBV11-3 and TRBJ1-6; possible D gene TRBD1, 6 bases. Germline values: CDR1 SGHNT, CDR2 YENEEA. V shed 1 base and J shed 5 bases, with 9 bases lying between them. This CDR3 has 15 amino acids. The CDR3 DNA reads TGTGCCAGCAGCTTAGCGGCAGGGGATAATTCACCCCTCCACTTT. It translates to CASSLAAGDNSPLHF.

This chain links TRBV9 with TRBJ2-5; TRBD1 matches at 7 bases. The CDR3 is 18 amino acids. Germline lookup yields CDR1 SGDLS and CDR2 YYNGEE. Trimming at V came to 0 bases and at J to 1 base, leaving 12 bases not matched to a gene. CDR3 protein: CASSVEVGYRGRQETQYF. The CDR3 nucleotides read TGTGCCAGCAGCGTAGAGGTGGGGTACAGGGGACGCCAAGAGACCCAGTACTTC.

V and J are TRBV4-1 and TRBJ2-7, with D tentatively TRBD2 (5 bases). This CDR3 is 15 amino acids long. Germline V gene lookup returns CDR1 MGHRA and CDR2 YSYEKL. The V end was cut by 0 bases, the J end by 1 base, with 10 bases between. Here the CDR3 DNA reads TGCGCCAGCAGCCAAGACGCGGGTTCGTCCTACGAGCAGTACTTC. It encodes CASSQDAGSSYEQYF.

The chain recombines TRBV19 with TRBJ2-7, with a weak D call TRBD1 (5 bases). Germline CDR1 LNHDA, CDR2 SQIVND (reference sequence). Trimming cost V 1 base and J 0 bases, with 10 bases left between them. The CDR3 totals 15 residues. CDR3: CASSIGGQSSYEQYF. CDR3 coding DNA: TGTGCCAGTAGTATAGGGGGCCAAAGCTCCTACGAGCAGTACTTC.

The CDR3 region has the DNA TGTGCCAGCAGACGGGGAGAGACCCAGTACTTC. This translates into CASRRGETQYF. The chain joins TRBV6-5 to TRBJ2-5, with a tentative D call TRBD2 (5 bases). V dropped 6 bases and J dropped 4 bases, with 6 bases sitting between them. The CDR3 is made up of 11 amino acids. The germline gives CDR1 MNHEY, CDR2 SVGAGI.

V usage is TRBV30 and J usage is TRBJ2-2, with TRBD1 matching over 9 bases. There are 15 residues in the CDR3. Looked up from germline, CDR1 is GTSNPN and CDR2 is SVGIG (reference sequence). Trimming cost V 3 bases and J 7 bases; bases outside gene matches: 9. CDR3 nucleotides: TGTGCCTGGAGATACAGGGGGCGAATAGTCGGGGAGCTGTTTTTT. Protein sequence: CAWRYRGRIVGELFF. The full variable domain, in which reference TRBV30 and TRBJ2-2 provide the parts outside the CDR3, is SQTIHQWPATLVQPVGSPLSLECTVEGTSNPNLYWYRQAAGRGLQLLFYSVGIGQISSEVPQNLSASRPQDRQFILSSKKLLLSDSGFYLCAWRYRGRIVGELFFGEGSRLTVL.

V and J are TRBV19 and TRBJ2-1; 10 bases map to TRBD2. Germline lookup yields CDR1 LNHDA and CDR2 SQIVND (reference sequence). The J segment lost 5 bases and the V segment lost 6 bases, leaving 7 bases of the junction unmatched. The CDR3 has 15 amino acids. This chain's CDR3 is CASSARTSGNNEQFF. DNA for the CDR3: TGTGCCAGTAGCGCGCGGACTAGCGGAAACAATGAGCAGTTCTTC. The variable domain in full, with the rest retrieved from reference TRBV19 and TRBJ2-1, is DGGITQSPKYLFRKEGQNVTLSCEQNLNHDAMYWYRQDPGQGLRLIYYSQIVNDFQKGDIAEGYSVSREKKESFPLTVTSAQKNPTAFYLCASSARTSGNNEQFFGPGTRLTVL.